A single sample gave rise to the 6 T cell receptor beta chains below, sequenced in a study of shared clonotypes between healthy human individuals. Profiling relied on immunoSEQ multiplex PCR, and the TCRdb table lists in-frame clones only, not all of them. This sample carries 98,000 or so clones, 55% to 70% of them seen once, and the ten largest clones take roughly a quarter. Sequenced: memory CD8+ T cells sorted from blood. Subset defined: CD45RO+ cells pooled with CCR7-negative TemRA cells. The source of these receptors is a woman aged 30 to 39 in good health.

J is TRBJ2-1 and V is TRBV5-5; D is perhaps TRBD1 (6 bases). There are 18 residues in the CDR3. Trimming removed 0 bases at V and 7 bases at J, with 23 bases between. Germline V gene sequence: CDR1 SGHKS, CDR2 YYEKEE (reference sequence). The CDR3 sequence: CASSLVKVRGSVRNEQFF. CDR3 DNA: TGTGCCAGCAGCTTGGTAAAGGTAAGGGGGTCAGTGAGAAATGAGCAGTTCTTC.

This rearrangement joins TRBV7-3 to TRBJ2-1, with 7 bases aligning to TRBD2. The CDR3 has 14 amino acids. V gave up 5 bases and J gave up 10 bases; unmatched junction bases: 11. Germline-derived CDR1 and CDR2 are SGHTA and FQGTGA. The CDR3 DNA follows: TGTGCCAGCAGCCCCGGGACTACTGGGGAAGAGCAGTTCTTC. Its protein product is CASSPGTTGEEQFF.

This chain uses TRBV11-3 with TRBJ1-3; no definite D call. Trimming shortened V by 8 bases and J by 0 bases, and 8 bases separated the two germline ends. Per germline, CDR1 SGHNT and CDR2 YENEEA. The CDR3 consists of 13 residues. This chain's CDR3 is CASSFDSGNTIYF. The CDR3 DNA sequence: TGTGCCAGCTCTTTCGACTCTGGAAACACCATATATTTT. The complete variable domain, with remaining parts taken from reference TRBV11-3 and TRBJ1-3, reads EAGVVQSPRYKIIEKKQPVAFWCNPISGHNTLYWYLQNLGQGPELLIRYENEEAVDDSQLPKDRFSAERLKGVDSTLKIQPAELGDSAVYLCASSFDSGNTIYFGEGSWLTVV.

This clone occurred a few times. This specimen includes other DNA sequences encoding the same CDR3. The gene calls are TRBV7-9 and TRBJ2-1; 7 bases agree with TRBD2. The ends lost 5 bases at V and 4 bases at J; junction bases unmatched: 11. There are 16 residues in the CDR3. From germline, CDR1 is SEHNR and CDR2 FQNEAQ (reference sequence). The DNA for the CDR3 is TGTGCCAGCAGCCCTCCCGGCGGGAGCAAGTACAATGAGCAGTTCTTC. This encodes CASSPPGGSKYNEQFF.

This clone was detected only once. This sequence joins TRBV6-4 and TRBJ1-5; maybe TRBD1 (6 bases). CDR1 and CDR2 from the germline V gene are MRHNA and SNTAGT. The CDR3 totals 16 residues. Trimming removed 5 bases at V and 4 bases at J, with 18 bases between. In nucleotides, the CDR3 is TGTGCCAGCAGTCCTCACGCAGGGGCTTATAATCAGCCCCAGCATTTT. It specifies CASSPHAGAYNQPQHF.

The rearrangement links TRBV5-6 to TRBJ1-2; no reliable D call. The CDR3 has 14 amino acids. V dropped 5 bases and J dropped 0 bases, with 11 bases sitting between them. CDR1 SGHDT and CDR2 YYEEEE come from the germline V gene. The CDR3 DNA reads TGTGCCAGCAGTACACAACAGTCTAACTATGGCTACACCTTC. Protein sequence: CASSTQQSNYGYTF.